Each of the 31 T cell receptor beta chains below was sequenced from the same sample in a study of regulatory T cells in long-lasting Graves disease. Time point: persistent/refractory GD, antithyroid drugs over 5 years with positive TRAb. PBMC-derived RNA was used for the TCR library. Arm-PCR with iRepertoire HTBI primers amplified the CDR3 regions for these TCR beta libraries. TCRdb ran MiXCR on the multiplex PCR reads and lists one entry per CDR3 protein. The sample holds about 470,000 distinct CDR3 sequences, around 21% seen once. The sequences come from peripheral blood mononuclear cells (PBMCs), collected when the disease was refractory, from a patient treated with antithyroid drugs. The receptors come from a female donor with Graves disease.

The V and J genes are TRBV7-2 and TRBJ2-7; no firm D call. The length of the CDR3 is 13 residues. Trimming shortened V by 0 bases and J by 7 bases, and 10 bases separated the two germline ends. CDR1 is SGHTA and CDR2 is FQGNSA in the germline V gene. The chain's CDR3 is CASSLAPVWEQYF. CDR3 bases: TGTGCCAGCAGCTTAGCTCCGGTATGGGAGCAGTACTTC.

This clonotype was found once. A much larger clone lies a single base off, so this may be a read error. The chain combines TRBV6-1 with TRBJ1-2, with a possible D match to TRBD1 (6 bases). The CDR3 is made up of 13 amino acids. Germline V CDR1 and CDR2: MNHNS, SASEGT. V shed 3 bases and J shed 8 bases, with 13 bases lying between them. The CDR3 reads CASSDEAGVGYTF. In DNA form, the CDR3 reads TGTGCCAGCAGTGACGAGGCAGGGGTCGGCTACACCTTC.

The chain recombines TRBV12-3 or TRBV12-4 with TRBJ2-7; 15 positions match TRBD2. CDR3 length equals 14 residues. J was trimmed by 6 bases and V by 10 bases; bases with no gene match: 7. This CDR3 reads CAISGTSGRIEQYF. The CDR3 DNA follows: TGTGCCATCAGCGGGACTAGCGGGAGGATCGAGCAGTACTTC.

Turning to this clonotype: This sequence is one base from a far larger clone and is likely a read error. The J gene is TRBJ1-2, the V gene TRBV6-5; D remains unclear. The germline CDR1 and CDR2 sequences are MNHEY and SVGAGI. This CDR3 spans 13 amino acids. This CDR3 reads CGSSYSHSYGYTF. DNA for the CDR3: TGTGGCAGCAGTTACTCGCACAGCTATGGCTACACCTTC.

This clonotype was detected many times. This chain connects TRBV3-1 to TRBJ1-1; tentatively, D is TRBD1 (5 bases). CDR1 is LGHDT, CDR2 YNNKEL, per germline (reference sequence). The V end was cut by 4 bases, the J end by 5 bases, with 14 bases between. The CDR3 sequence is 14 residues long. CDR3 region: CASSPQGDGTEAFF. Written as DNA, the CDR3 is TGTGCCAGCAGCCCCCAGGGCGACGGAACTGAAGCTTTCTTT.

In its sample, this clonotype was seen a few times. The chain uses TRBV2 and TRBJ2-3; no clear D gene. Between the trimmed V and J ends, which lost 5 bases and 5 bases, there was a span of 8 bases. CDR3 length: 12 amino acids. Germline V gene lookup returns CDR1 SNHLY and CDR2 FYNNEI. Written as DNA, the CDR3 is TGTGCCAGCAGTCCACAGCAAGATACGCAGTATTTT. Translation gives CASSPQQDTQYF.

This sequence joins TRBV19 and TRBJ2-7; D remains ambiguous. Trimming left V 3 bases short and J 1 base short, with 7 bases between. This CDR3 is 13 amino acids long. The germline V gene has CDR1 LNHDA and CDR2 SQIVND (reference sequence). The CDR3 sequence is CASSIVGSYEQYF. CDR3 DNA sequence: TGTGCCAGTAGTATCGTGGGATCCTACGAGCAGTACTTC.

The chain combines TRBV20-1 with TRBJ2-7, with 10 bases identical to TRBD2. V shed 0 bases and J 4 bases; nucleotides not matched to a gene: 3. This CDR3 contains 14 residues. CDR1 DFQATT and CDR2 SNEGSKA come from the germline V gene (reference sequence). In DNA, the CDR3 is TGCAGTGCTAGAGAGGGGACTAGCGTTTACGAGCAGTACTTC. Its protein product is CSAREGTSVYEQYF.

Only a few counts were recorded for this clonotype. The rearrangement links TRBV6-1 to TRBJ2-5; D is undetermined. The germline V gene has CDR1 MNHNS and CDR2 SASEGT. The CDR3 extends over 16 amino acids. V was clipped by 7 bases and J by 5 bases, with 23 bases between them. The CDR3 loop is CASIEESLFTGETQYF. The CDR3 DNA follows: TGTGCCAGCATAGAAGAGAGTCTCTTCACTGGGGAGACCCAGTACTTC.

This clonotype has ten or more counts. The CDR3 region has the DNA TGTGCCAGCACCGGGGGGGGTGGAGCTTTCTTT. Its translation: CASTGGGGAFF. The chain is built from TRBV6-1 and TRBJ1-1, with D perhaps matching TRBD1 (5 bases). CDR3 size: 11 residues. Between the trimmed V and J ends, which lost 7 bases and 10 bases, there was a span of 13 bases. Per germline, CDR1 MNHNS and CDR2 SASEGT.

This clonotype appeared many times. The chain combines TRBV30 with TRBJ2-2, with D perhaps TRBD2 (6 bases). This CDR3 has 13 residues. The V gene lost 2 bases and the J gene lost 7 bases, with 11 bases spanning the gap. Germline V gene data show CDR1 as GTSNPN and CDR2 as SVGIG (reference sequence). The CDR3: CAWSPGSGGELFF. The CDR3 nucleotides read TGTGCCTGGAGTCCCGGGAGTGGCGGGGAGCTGTTTTTT.

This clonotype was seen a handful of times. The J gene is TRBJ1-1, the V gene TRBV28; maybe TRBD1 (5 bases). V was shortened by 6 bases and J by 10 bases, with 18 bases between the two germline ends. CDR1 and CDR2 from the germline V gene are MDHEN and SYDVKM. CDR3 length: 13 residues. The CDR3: CASRNGGDSGAFF. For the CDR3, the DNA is TGTGCCAGCAGAAATGGGGGGGACTCGGGAGCTTTCTTT.

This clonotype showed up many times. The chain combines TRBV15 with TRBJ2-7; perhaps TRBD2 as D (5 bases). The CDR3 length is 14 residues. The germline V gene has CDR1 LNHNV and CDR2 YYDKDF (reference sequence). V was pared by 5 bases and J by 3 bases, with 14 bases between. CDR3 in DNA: TGTGCCACCAGCCGCTATCCCGGGAACTACGAGCAGTACTTC. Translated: CATSRYPGNYEQYF.

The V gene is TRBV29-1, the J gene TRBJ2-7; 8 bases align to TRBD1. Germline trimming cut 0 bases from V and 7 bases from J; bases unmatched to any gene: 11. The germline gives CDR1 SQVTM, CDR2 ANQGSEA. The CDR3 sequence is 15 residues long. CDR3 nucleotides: TGCAGCGTTGAAGACGACAGGGGACCGCTCTATGAGCAGTACTTC. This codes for CSVEDDRGPLYEQYF.

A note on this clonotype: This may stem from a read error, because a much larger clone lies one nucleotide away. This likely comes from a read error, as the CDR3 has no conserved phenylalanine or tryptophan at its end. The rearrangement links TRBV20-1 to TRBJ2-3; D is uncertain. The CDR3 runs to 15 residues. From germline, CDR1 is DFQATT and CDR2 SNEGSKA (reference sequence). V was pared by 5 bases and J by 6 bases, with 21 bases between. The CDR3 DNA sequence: TGCAGTGCTCCCCGACTCTTCCCCTCCCCGGATACGCAGTATTTA. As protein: CSAPRLFPSPDTQYL.

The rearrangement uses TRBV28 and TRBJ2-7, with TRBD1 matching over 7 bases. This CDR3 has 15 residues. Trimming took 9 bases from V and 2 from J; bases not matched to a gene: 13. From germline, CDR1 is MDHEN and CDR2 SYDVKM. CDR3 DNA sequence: TGTGCCAGTACGGAAACAGGGGCAAGCACCTACGAGCAGTACTTC. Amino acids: CASTETGASTYEQYF.

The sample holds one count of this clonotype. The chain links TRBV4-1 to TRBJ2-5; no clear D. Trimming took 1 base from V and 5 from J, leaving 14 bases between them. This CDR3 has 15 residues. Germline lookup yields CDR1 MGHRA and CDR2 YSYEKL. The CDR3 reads CASSQGPQLGETQYF. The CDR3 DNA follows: TGCGCCAGCAGCCAAGGGCCCCAACTCGGGGAGACCCAGTACTTC.

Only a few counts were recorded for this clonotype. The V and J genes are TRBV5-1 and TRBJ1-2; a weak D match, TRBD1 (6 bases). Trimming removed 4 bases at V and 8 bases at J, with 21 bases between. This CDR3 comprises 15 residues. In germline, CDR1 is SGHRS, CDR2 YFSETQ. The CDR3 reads CASSLDGQHLRGYTF. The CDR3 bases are TGCGCCAGCAGCCTGGACGGACAGCACCTTAGGGGCTACACCTTC.

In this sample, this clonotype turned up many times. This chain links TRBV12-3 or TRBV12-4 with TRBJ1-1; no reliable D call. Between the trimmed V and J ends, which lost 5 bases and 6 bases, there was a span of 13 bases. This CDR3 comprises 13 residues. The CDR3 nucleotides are TGTGCCAGCAGTCGAGGGATTTGGCCTGAAGCTTTCTTT. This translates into CASSRGIWPEAFF.

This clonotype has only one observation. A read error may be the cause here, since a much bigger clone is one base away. The CDR3 DNA is TGTGCCAGCAGTTTGGCCAGGCTCCAAGGGACCCAGTACTTC. Translating gives CASSLARLQGTQYF. The gene calls are TRBV28 and TRBJ2-5; the D is unclear. This CDR3 region has 14 residues. Per germline, CDR1 MDHEN and CDR2 SYDVKM.

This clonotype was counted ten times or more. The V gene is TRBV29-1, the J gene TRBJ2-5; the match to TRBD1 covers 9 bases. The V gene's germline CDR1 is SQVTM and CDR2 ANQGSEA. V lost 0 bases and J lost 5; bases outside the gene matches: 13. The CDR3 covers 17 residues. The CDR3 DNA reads TGCAGCGTTGAAGATTCTAAGGGACAGGGAAGGTCCGAGACCCAGTACTTC. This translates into CSVEDSKGQGRSETQYF.

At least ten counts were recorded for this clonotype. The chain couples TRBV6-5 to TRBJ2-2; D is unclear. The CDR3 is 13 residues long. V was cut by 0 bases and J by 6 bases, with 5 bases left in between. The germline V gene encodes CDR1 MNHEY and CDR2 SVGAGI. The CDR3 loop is CASSYSSPGELFF. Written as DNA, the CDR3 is TGTGCCAGCAGTTACTCGTCCCCCGGGGAGCTGTTTTTT.

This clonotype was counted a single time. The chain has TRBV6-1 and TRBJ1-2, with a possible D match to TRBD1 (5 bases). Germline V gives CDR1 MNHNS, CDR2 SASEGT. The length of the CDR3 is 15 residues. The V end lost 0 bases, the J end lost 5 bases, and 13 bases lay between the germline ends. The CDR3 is CASSEAARGVYGYTF. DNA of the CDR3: TGTGCCAGCAGTGAAGCAGCTCGGGGGGTTTATGGCTACACCTTC.

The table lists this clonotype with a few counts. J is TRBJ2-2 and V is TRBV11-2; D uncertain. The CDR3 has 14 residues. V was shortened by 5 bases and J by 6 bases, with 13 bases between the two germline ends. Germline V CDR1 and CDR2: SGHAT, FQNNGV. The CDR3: CASSPYLGAGELFF. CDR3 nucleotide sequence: TGTGCCAGCAGCCCCTATCTTGGCGCCGGGGAGCTGTTTTTT.

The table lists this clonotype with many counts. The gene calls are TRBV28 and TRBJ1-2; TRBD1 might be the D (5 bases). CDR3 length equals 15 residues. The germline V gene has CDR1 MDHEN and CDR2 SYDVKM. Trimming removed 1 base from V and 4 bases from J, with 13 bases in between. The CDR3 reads CASSLFLDTAYGYTF. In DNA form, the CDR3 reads TGTGCCAGCAGTTTATTCTTGGACACCGCCTATGGCTACACCTTC.

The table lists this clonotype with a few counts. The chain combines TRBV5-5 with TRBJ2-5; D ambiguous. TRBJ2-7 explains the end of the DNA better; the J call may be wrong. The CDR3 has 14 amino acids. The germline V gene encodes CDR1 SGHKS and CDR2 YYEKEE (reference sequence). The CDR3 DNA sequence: TGTGCCAGCAGCTCGGGTTGGGCAGATGTCGAGCAGTACTTC. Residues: CASSSGWADVEQYF.

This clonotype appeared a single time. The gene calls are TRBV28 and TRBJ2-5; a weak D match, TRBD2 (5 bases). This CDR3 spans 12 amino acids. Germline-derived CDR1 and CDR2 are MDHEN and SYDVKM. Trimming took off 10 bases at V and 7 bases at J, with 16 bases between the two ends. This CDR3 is CATSGFVGTQYF. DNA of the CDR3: TGTGCCACTTCGGGGTTCGTCGGGACCCAGTACTTC.

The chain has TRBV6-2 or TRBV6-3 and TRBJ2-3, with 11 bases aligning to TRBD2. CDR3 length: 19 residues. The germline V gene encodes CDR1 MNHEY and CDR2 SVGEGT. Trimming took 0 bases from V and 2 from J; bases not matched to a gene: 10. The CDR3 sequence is CASSYSDLAGGLFTDTQYF. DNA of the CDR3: TGTGCCAGCAGTTACTCGGATCTAGCGGGAGGTCTGTTCACAGATACGCAGTATTTT.

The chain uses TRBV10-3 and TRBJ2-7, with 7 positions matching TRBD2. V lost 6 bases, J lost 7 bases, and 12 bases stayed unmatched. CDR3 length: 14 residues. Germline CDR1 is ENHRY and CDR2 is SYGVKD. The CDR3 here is CAISTLAEMREQYF. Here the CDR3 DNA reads TGTGCCATCAGCACGCTAGCGGAAATGAGAGAGCAGTACTTC.

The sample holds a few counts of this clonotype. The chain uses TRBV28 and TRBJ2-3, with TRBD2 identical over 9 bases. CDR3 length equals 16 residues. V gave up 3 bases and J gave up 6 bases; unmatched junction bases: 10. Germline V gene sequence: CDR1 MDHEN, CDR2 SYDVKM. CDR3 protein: CASSFQTSGLGDTQYF. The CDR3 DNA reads TGTGCCAGCAGTTTCCAGACTAGCGGATTGGGGGATACGCAGTATTTT.

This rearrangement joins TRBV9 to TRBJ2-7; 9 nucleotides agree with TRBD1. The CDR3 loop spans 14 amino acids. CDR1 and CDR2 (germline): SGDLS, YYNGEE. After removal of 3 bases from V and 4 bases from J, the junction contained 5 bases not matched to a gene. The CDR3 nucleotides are TGTGCCAGCAGCGCACAGGGGGCTTGGTACGAGCAGTACTTC. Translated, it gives CASSAQGAWYEQYF.